This T cell receptor beta chain was retrieved from a study of graft-versus-host responses after intestinal transplantation. At the level of the study: Induction using anti-thymocyte globulin, followed by tacrolimus and steroids for 3 to 4 years, was given to all recipients. Findings of the study overall: Across patients carrying graft-donor T cell macrochimerism, allografts held high graft-versus-host to host-versus-graft clonal ratios. The study associated peak circulating GvH clone levels with early post-transplant HvG declines. Analysis identified GvH clones in recipient marrow, with some appearing first in ileum or blood.

V was pared by 4 bases and J by 3 bases, with 9 bases of the junction left unmatched. CDR3 length: 15 amino acids. Germline lookup yields CDR1 MNHEY and CDR2 SVGAGI. This clone has just a few counts. Sequencing was performed with immunoSEQ multiplex PCR; in TCRdb, only in-frame clones are kept and a portion is missing. Of 10,000 or so clones in the sample, approximately 30% are singletons; the top ten hold around 3.5%. The gene calls are TRBV6-5 and TRBJ2-7; TRBD2 aligns across 7 bases. The sample here was alloreactive CD4+ T cells from a mixed lymphocyte reaction culture, taken before intestinal transplant. The subset is: CFSE-low proliferating T cells sorted from approximately 6-day pre-transplant mixed lymphocyte reaction (GvH or HvG direction). The clonotype was recovered from a human patient who received an intestinal transplant. CDR3 DNA sequence: TGTGCCAGCAGTTTATCAGGCGGGAGTCACTACGAGCAGTACTTC. It is translated as CASSLSGGSHYEQYF.